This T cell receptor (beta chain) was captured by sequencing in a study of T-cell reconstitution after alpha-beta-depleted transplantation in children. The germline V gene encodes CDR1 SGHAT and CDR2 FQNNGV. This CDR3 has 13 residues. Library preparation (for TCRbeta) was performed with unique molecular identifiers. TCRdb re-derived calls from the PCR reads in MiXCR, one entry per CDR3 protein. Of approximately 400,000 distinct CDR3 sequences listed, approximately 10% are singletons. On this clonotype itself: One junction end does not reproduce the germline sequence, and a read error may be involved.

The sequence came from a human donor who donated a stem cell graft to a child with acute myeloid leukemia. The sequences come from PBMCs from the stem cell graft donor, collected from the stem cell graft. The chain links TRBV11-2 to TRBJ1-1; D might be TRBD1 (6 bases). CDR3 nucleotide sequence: TGTGCCAGCAGCTTTACAGGGAACACTGAATCTTTCTTT. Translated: CASSFTGNTESFF.